This note documents a single TCR beta chain sequence. The source of the sample is a study of cytomegalovirus exposure and HLA in healthy donors. PCR employed 60 Vbeta and 13 Jbeta primers. Clones were read by immunoSEQ multiplex PCR, and TCRdb kept only the in-frame ones, dropping some. Among about 170,000 clones, over 70% were seen once, and the ten largest hold under 3%. Germline CDR1 is SGHRS and CDR2 is YFSETQ. There are 15 residues in the CDR3. J was trimmed by 5 bases and V by 4 bases; bases with no gene match: 7. The chain is built from TRBV5-1 and TRBJ2-5; 11 positions match TRBD2. Material for sequencing was PBMCs. This receptor was identified in a woman in her forties or fifties in good health and CMV-seropositive. CDR3 nucleotides: TGCGCCAGCAGCCCCTCACTAGCGGGAGACGAGACCCAGTACTTC. It yields the protein CASSPSLAGDETQYF.